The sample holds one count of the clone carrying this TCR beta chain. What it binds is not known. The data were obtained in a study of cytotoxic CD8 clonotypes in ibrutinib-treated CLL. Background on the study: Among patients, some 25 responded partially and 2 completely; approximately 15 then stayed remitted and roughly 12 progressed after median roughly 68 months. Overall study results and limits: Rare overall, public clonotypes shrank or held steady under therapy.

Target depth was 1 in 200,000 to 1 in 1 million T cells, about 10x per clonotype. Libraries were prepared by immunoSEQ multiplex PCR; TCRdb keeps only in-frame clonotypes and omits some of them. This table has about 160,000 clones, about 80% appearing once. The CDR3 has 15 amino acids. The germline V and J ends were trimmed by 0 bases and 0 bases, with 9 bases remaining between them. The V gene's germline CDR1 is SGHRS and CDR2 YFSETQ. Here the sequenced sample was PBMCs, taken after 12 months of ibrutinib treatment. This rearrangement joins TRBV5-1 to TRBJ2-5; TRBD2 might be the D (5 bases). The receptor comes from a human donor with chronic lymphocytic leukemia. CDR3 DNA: TGCGCCAGCAGCTTGGGCAGAGGGTACCAAGAGACCCAGTACTTC. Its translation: CASSLGRGYQETQYF.